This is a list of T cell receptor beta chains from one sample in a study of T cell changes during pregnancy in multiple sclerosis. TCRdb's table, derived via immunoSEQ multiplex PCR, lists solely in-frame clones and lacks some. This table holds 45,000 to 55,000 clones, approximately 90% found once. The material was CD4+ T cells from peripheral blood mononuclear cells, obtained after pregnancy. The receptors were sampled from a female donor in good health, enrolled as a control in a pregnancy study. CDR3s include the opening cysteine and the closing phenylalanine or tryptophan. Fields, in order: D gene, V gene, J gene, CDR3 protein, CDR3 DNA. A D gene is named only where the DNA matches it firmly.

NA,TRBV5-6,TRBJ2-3,CASSPRGSTDTQYF,TGTGCCAGCAGCCCTCGGGGGAGCACAGATACGCAGTATTTT
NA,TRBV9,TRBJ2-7,CASSGGDYEQYF,TGTGCCAGCTCCGGGGGAGACTACGAGCAGTACTTC
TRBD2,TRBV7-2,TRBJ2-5,CASSLAGGLGETQYF,TGTGCCAGCTCCCTCGCGGGGGGGCTGGGGGAGACCCAGTACTTC
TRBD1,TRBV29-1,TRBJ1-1,CSVSSGQGTEAFF,TGCAGCGTTTCCTCGGGACAGGGCACTGAAGCTTTCTTT
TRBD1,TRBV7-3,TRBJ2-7,CASSTRQGDEQYF,TGTGCCAGCAGCACACGACAGGGGGACGAGCAGTACTTC
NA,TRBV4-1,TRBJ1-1,CASSQVTLRGSSPMNTEAFF,TGCGCCAGCAGCCAAGTCACTCTACGGGGGTCCTCTCCCATGAACACTGAAGCTTTCTTT
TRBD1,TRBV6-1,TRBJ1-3,CASSEPRDRVGNTIYF,TGTGCCAGCAGTGAACCCCGGGACAGGGTCGGAAACACCATATATTTT
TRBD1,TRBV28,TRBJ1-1,CASSPVRDRESAAFF,TGTGCCAGCAGTCCGGTCCGGGACAGGGAATCGGCGGCTTTCTTT
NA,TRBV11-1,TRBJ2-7,CASSGGGPGQVYEQYF,TGTGCCAGCAGCGGGGGGGGGCCGGGACAGGTCTACGAGCAGTACTTC
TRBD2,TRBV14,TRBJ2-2,CASSQPWTSGGVAGELFF,TGTGCCAGCAGCCAACCCTGGACTAGCGGGGGAGTCGCCGGGGAGCTGTTTTTT
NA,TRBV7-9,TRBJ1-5,CASSLSGGRNQPQHF,TGTGCCAGCAGCTTATCGGGGGGCCGCAATCAGCCCCAGCATTTT